This T cell receptor beta chain was identified during a study of T cells of healthy individuals. This clonotype showed up many times. The CDR3 is made up of 14 amino acids. Deletions cut 1 base from V and 3 bases from J, with 6 bases between. Looked up from germline, CDR1 is KGHSH and CDR2 is LQKENI. TCRdb fed the 5' RACE reads into MiXCR, producing one record per CDR3 protein. The sample records about 82,000 distinct CDR3 sequences, 5% being singletons. The origin of this receptor is a female donor in good health. The rearrangement links TRBV18 to TRBJ2-2; maybe TRBD1 (6 bases). CDR3 region: CASSPRTDTGELFF. CDR3 nucleotides: TGTGCCAGCTCACCACGGACAGACACCGGGGAGCTGTTTTTT.